This is a list of T cell receptor beta chains from one sample in a study of T cell repertoires and HLA-DP antigens. The table came from immunoSEQ multiplex PCR; TCRdb's copy has only in-frame clones and leaves some out. The sample consists of tens of thousands of clones, roughly 78% of them appearing once. Their antigens remain unidentified. Sequenced sample: CD4+ T cells from PBMCs. These receptors were collected from a man between 60 and 70 years old in good health and CMV-seronegative. Both conserved end residues are part of each CDR3. A D gene is named only where the DNA matches it firmly. The size entry is marked missing in some rows and otherwise reads once, few, many or a size class.

d_gene	v_gene	abundance	j_gene	CDR3aa	CDR3nt
TRBD2	TRBV7-2	.	TRBJ2-1	CASSLEGTSGYNEQFF	TGTGCCAGCAGCTTAGAAGGGACTAGCGGTTACAATGAGCAGTTCTTC
TRBD2	TRBV18	.	TRBJ2-3	CASSPPFGLAGGRFASDTQYF	TGTGCCAGCTCACCACCGTTCGGACTAGCGGGAGGGAGGTTCGCTTCAGATACGCAGTATTTT
TRBD1	TRBV6-5	.	TRBJ2-5	CASSWDRYQETQYF	TGTGCCAGCAGTTGGGACAGGTACCAAGAGACCCAGTACTTC
.	TRBV18	.	TRBJ1-6	CASSLSTIPDSPLHF	TGTGCCAGCTCACTTTCGACCATACCGGATTCACCCCTCCACTTT
.	TRBV5-1	.	TRBJ2-5	CASSRVAALGETQYF	TGCGCCAGCAGCAGGGTGGCGGCCCTGGGGGAGACCCAGTACTTC
.	TRBV28	.	TRBJ1-2	CASSSVGGWGYTF	TGTGCCAGCAGCTCGGTGGGGGGCTGGGGCTACACCTTC
.	TRBV4-3	few	TRBJ1-3	CASSQDPPGPGNTIYF	TGCGCCAGCAGCCAAGACCCCCCAGGCCCTGGAAACACCATATATTTT
.	TRBV7-7	.	TRBJ2-2	CASSHRDTGELFF	TGTGCCAGCAGTCACAGGGACACCGGGGAGCTGTTTTTT
.	TRBV6-1	.	TRBJ1-2	CASSERGNGYTF	TGTGCCAGCAGTGAAAGAGGGAATGGCTACACCTTC
.	TRBV20-1	.	TRBJ1-2	CSAWVSGGYTF	TGCAGTGCTTGGGTCTCGGGGGGCTACACCTTC
.	TRBV5-4	.	TRBJ2-1	CASSPRDTYNEQFF	TGTGCCAGCAGCCCCCGGGACACATACAATGAGCAGTTCTTC
.	TRBV6-6	.	TRBJ2-7	CASKGGYEQYF	TGTGCCAGCAAAGGGGGCTACGAGCAGTACTTC
TRBD1	TRBV18	.	TRBJ1-2	CASSPGTGGKDYTF	TGTGCCAGCTCCCCTGGGACAGGGGGCAAGGACTACACCTTC
TRBD1	TRBV19	.	TRBJ1-5	CASSNRRGQDSNQPQHF	TGTGCCAGTAGTAATCGGAGGGGACAGGATAGCAATCAGCCCCAGCATTTT
.	TRBV4-3	.	TRBJ2-7	CASSQEFNYEQYF	TGCGCCAGCAGCCAAGAATTCAACTACGAGCAGTACTTC
.	TRBV6-5	.	TRBJ1-5	CASSYGGAGQPQHF	TGTGCCAGCAGTTATGGGGGGGCGGGTCAGCCCCAGCATTTT
TRBD2	TRBV7-9	.	TRBJ2-5	CASSRTSGETQYF	TGTGCCAGCAGCCGGACTAGCGGGGAGACCCAGTACTTC
.	TRBV18	.	TRBJ2-7	CASSPTTSYEQYF	TGTGCCAGCTCACCAACCACCTCCTACGAGCAGTACTTC
TRBD2	TRBV7-2	.	TRBJ2-5	CASSLAGLADYLQETQYF	TGTGCCAGCAGCTTAGCCGGACTAGCAGACTACCTTCAAGAGACCCAGTACTTC
.	TRBV5-1	once	TRBJ2-5	CASSLAPGQETQYF	TGCGCCAGCAGCTTGGCCCCAGGGCAAGAGACCCAGTACTTC